The 10 T cell receptor beta chains below were found in one sample sequenced in a study of T cell changes during pregnancy in multiple sclerosis. Sequencing was performed with immunoSEQ multiplex PCR; in TCRdb, only in-frame clones are kept and a portion is missing. The sample consists of some 93,000 clones, 90% to 95% of them appearing once. Sequencing was performed on peripheral blood, taken after pregnancy. Source of these receptors: a female donor in good health, enrolled as a control in a pregnancy study.

As to this clone: The identical CDR3 is also encoded by other nucleotide sequences in the sample. The chain has TRBV7-2 and TRBJ2-7; TRBD1 matches at 9 bases. Trimming took 9 bases from V and 2 from J; bases not matched to a gene: 11. The CDR3 has 15 residues. The germline V gene has CDR1 SGHTA and CDR2 FQGNSA. The CDR3 sequence: CASSRFGDRAYEQYF. Written as DNA, the CDR3 is TGTGCCAGTAGCCGATTCGGGGACAGGGCCTACGAGCAGTACTTC.

The rearrangement links TRBV4-2 to TRBJ2-6; 7 bases map to TRBD2. V lost 0 bases, J lost 4 bases, and 3 bases stayed unmatched. This CDR3 spans 16 amino acids. Germline V gene sequence: CDR1 LGHNA, CDR2 YNFKEQ. CDR3: CASSQDAGVGANVLTF. CDR3 DNA: TGTGCCAGCAGCCAAGATGCGGGGGTCGGGGCCAACGTCCTGACTTTC.

This clone has more than one count but fewer than ten. The chain employs TRBV7-2 and TRBJ1-6, with D possibly matching TRBD1 (5 bases). The germline V gene encodes CDR1 SGHTA and CDR2 FQGNSA. V was trimmed by 3 bases and J by 5 bases, leaving 11 bases between them. The CDR3 loop spans 15 amino acids. The CDR3 DNA follows: TGTGCCAGCAGCTTTCTACAGGTAGATAATTCACCCCTCCACTTT. Its translation is CASSFLQVDNSPLHF.

The V call is TRBV6-4, the J call TRBJ2-3; TRBD2 matches 8 bases. CDR3 length equals 13 residues. The germline V gene encodes CDR1 MRHNA and CDR2 SNTAGT. V lost 5 bases to trimming and J lost 10 bases; unmatched junction nucleotides: 8. This CDR3 reads CASSWTAGESQYF. The CDR3 DNA sequence: TGTGCCAGCAGTTGGACAGCGGGAGAGTCGCAGTATTTT.

The rearrangement joins TRBV5-4 to TRBJ2-3; 9 bases fit TRBD2. Trimming took 7 bases from V and 0 from J; bases not matched to a gene: 6. The length of the CDR3 is 15 residues. Germline V gene data show CDR1 as SGHNT and CDR2 as YYREEE (reference sequence). CDR3 bases: TGTGCCAGCTTCGCTCTAGCGGGGAGCACAGATACGCAGTATTTT. Translating it yields CASFALAGSTDTQYF.

This CDR3 reads CASSWSGGAKDEQFF. The CDR3 bases are TGTGCCAGCAGCTGGAGCGGGGGGGCTAAGGATGAGCAGTTCTTC. The genes are TRBV11-3 and TRBJ2-1, with TRBD2 matching 10 bases. The J segment lost 8 bases and the V segment lost 4 bases, leaving 8 bases of the junction unmatched. CDR1 is SGHNT, CDR2 YENEEA, per germline. CDR3 size: 15 residues.

The CDR3 here is CASSFDRGNTEAFF. CDR3 sequence (DNA): TGTGCCAGCAGCTTTGACAGGGGGAACACTGAAGCTTTCTTT. The rearrangement links TRBV11-2 to TRBJ1-1, with TRBD1 identical over 8 bases. The trim removed 3 bases at V and 1 base at J, leaving 1 base unmatched. Germline V CDR1 and CDR2: SGHAT, FQNNGV. CDR3 length: 14 residues.

The chain combines TRBV2 with TRBJ1-1, with D maybe TRBD1 (6 bases). CDR3 length: 16 amino acids. Germline V gene sequence: CDR1 SNHLY, CDR2 FYNNEI. V lost 4 bases to trimming and J lost 5 bases, with 20 bases between them. The CDR3 DNA sequence: TGTGCCAGCAGTGCCCCCACCCTGATGGGGGCAACTGAAGCTTTCTTT. Translated, it gives CASSAPTLMGATEAFF.

This chain joins TRBV19 and TRBJ1-3, with D unclear. Germline V gene sequence: CDR1 LNHDA, CDR2 SQIVND (reference sequence). Trimming pared 7 bases from V and 2 bases from J, leaving 12 bases between. The CDR3 spans 14 residues. The CDR3 nucleotides are TGTGCCAGTACAAGGGAGTCCCCTGGAAACACCATATATTTT. Protein product: CASTRESPGNTIYF.

The DNA for the CDR3 is TGTGCCAGCAGCCAAGAACGTGGGCCCACAGAGACCCAGTACTTC. This gives the protein CASSQERGPTETQYF. The chain carries TRBV4-2 and TRBJ2-5; D gene ambiguous. The germline V gene has CDR1 LGHNA and CDR2 YNFKEQ. CDR3 length: 15 residues. The V gene lost 0 bases and the J gene lost 4 bases, with 12 bases spanning the gap.